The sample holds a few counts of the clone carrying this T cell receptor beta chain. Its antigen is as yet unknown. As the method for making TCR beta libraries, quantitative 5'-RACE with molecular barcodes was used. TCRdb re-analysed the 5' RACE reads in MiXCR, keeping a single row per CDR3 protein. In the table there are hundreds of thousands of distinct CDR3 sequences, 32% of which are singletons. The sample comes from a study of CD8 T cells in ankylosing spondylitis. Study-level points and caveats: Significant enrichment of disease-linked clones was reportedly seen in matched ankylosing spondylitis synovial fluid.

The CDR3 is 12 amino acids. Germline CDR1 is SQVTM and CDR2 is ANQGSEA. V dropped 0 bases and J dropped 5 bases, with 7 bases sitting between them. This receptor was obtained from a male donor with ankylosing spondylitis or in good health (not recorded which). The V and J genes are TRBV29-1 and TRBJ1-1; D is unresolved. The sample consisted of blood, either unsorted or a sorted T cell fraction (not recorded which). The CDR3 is CSVEEPATEAFF. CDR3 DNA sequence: TGCAGCGTTGAAGAGCCAGCTACTGAAGCTTTCTTT.